This T cell receptor (beta chain) derives from a study of PD-L1 blockade in urothelial cancer. Germline V lookup: CDR1 MGHDK, CDR2 SYGVNS. After removal of 2 bases from V and 5 bases from J, the junction contained 6 bases not matched to a gene. This CDR3 is built from 14 residues. Using immunoSEQ multiplex PCR, the repertoire was profiled, and TCRdb retains in-frame clones only, with some absent. The table has about 20,000 clones, 70% to 90% seen once. This material consisted of PBMCs, taken around atezolizumab (anti-PD-L1) treatment. This sequence was found in a man aged 45 to 65 with urothelial cancer. The chain is built from TRBV25-1 and TRBJ2-7, with 7 bases fitting TRBD1. CDR3 coding DNA: TGTGCCAGCAGTGAAATAGGGGGCCTCGACGAGCAGTACTTC. Protein product: CASSEIGGLDEQYF.